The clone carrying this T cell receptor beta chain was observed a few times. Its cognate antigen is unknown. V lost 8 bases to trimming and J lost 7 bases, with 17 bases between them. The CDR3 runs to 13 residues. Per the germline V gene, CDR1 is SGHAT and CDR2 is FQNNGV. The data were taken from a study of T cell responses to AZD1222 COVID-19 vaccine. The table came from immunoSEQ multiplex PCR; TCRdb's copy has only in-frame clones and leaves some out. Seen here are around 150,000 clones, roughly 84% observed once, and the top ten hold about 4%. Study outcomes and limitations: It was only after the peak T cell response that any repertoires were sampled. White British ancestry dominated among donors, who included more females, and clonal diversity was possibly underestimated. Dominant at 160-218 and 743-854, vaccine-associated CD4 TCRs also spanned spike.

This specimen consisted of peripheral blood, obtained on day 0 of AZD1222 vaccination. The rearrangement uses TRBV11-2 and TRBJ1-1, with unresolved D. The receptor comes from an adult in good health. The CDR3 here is CASSSLRRGEAFF. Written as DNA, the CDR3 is TGTGCCAGCTCCTCATTGCGGCGGGGTGAAGCTTTCTTT.